This T cell receptor (beta chain) was captured in a study of cytomegalovirus exposure and HLA in healthy donors. Trimming took off 4 bases at V and 0 bases at J, with 14 bases between the two ends. The CDR3 loop spans 16 amino acids. The germline V gene encodes CDR1 SGHDT and CDR2 YYEEEE. Regarding the study as a whole: In a later analysis, common viral pathogens appeared linked to several of the most significant clusters. Using a false discovery rate of 0.05, a later analysis showed that 16,000 or so TCR beta sequences were associated with HLA alleles. V- and J-gene trimming in TCR beta was tied to a missense DCLRE1C variant by an analysis performed later. In all likelihood, a cluster of highly shared sequence variants was a sequencing artifact.

PCR amplification relied on 60 Vbeta primers (plus 13 Jbeta primers). The repertoire was sequenced with immunoSEQ multiplex PCR; TCRdb's copy has only in-frame clones and lacks some. The sample shows 90,000 to 110,000 clones, around 80% of them seen only once. With respect to this clone: The antigen remains undetermined.

The chain carries TRBV5-6 and TRBJ1-5; the D is unclear. The sequenced material came from PBMCs. The source is a man aged 25-40 years in good health and CMV-seropositive. The CDR3 nucleotides are TGTGCCAGCAGCCGGCGGAGCCCCTATAGCAATCAGCCCCAGCATTTT. This codes for CASSRRSPYSNQPQHF.